The entry below gives a single TCR beta chain sequence along with its context. The data derive from a study of blood T cell repertoires in COVID-19. Study as a whole: The analysed material was cDNA or gDNA that came from T cells, B-cell-depleted T cells, or PBMCs.

CDR3 length: 16 residues. From germline, CDR1 is LNHDA and CDR2 SQIVND (reference sequence). V was trimmed by 0 bases and J by 4 bases, leaving 14 bases between them. Authors' data handling: Quantification of nucleated cells was approximated via reference gene primer amplification. Generated by immunoSEQ multiplex PCR, the TCRdb table keeps only in-frame clones and is missing some. V, J and clone size are taken as reported in that table, and D and trimming were inferred from the DNA itself. The sample contains 40,000 to 60,000 clones, approximately 86% of which appear only once. Sequenced sample: peripheral blood. The origin of this receptor is an older man with active COVID-19. The chain couples TRBV19 to TRBJ2-3; D is ambiguous. CDR3: CASSIEGPGWADTQYF. The CDR3 DNA reads as TGTGCCAGTAGTATAGAGGGCCCAGGTTGGGCAGATACGCAGTATTTT.